This entry is about one TCR beta chain. Its antigen is currently not known. No per-base quality is available; no much larger clone lies one base away. Separate from the approximately 690-subject first cohort, the validation cohort of some 130 subjects was the group to which the donors belonged. The data were taken from a study of cytomegalovirus exposure and HLA in healthy donors (dated by TCRdb to between 2016 and 2019). In the study overall: The 650 to 800 repertoires of the first cohort and the roughly 120 validation repertoires were produced on the same platform, according to a later analysis. The study was designed to test whether signatures of past pathogen exposure could be identified by cataloging public T cell receptors. Besides the first cohort of about 730 subjects, a separate validation cohort made up of roughly 130 different subjects was used. To predict cytomegalovirus infection status, the study brought together high-throughput TCR immunosequencing, statistical association of individual TCRs with disease status, and machine learning.

What the authors observed across the whole study: The validation cohort had no HLA typing available for a later analysis, so co-occurrence within that cohort was assessed over all 120 or so repertoires. A total of around 150 TCR beta chains were listed by the study as associated with cytomegalovirus. Of the cluster scores, roughly 95% were above 0 in a later analysis, which found that TCRs clustered in the first cohort also tended to co-occur in the 120 or so validation repertoires. The classifier was reported to diagnose cytomegalovirus status with high specificity and sensitivity in both the original cohort and the validation cohort. In vitro tests confirmed that a few of the cytomegalovirus-associated TCR beta chains recognize cytomegalovirus antigens. The authors suggested that the approach could potentially be extended to other disease states and immunological phenotypes. While some public TCRs were present in many individuals, most TCR sequences turned up only very rarely across donors.

Library preparation was by the immunoSEQ multiplex PCR assay. As for the authors' bioinformatics: A statistical classification framework was developed to diagnose cytomegalovirus status using the catalog of TCR beta chain sequences. The table comes from immuneACCESS by way of TCRdb, which keeps in-frame sequences with V and J called. Part of the clones is missing from these tables; in studies checked, under half for an unresolved V gene and the rest for unknown reasons. V and J calls and clone size are given by that table; D and trimming were obtained from the DNA. This sample has 100,000 to 150,000 clones in its table, and roughly 89% of those were observed once. The ten top clones hold 0.95% to 1.5% of the sample. The sequence came from a young woman in good health and CMV-seronegative. The sample consisted of PBMCs.

The CDR3 protein is CASSRDGGYEQYF. Here is the DNA: TGTGCCAGCAGTAGGGACGGGGGCTACGAGCAGTACTTC. The rearranged chain carries TRBV6-5 and TRBJ2-7; a weak D assignment points to TRBD2 (6 bases agree). The CDR3 starts with the cysteine, ends with the phenylalanine, and has 13 residues. Left in the record is the CDR3 DNA by itself, 39 bases read in frame from the first base. V loses 5 bases, J loses 3 bases, and the germline ends lie 11 bases apart. CDR1 and CDR2 are drawn from the germline V gene: MNHEY, SVGAGI.